The present T cell receptor (beta chain) was sequenced within a study of blood T cells in healthy people across ages. Study-level findings and limits: Age brought a roughly linear fall in TCR beta diversity measured per million T cells. PBMCs left unsorted prevented a conclusive naive versus antigen-experienced comparison. In long-lived donors, naive CD4+ cell counts and diversity exceeded those of aged donors.

This clonotype was seen only a few times. Its target is not known. Primed by a sample-barcoded 5' primer and a J-beta primer mix, a second PCR proceeded for about 6 to 12 cycles. TCRdb re-derived calls from the 5' RACE reads in MiXCR, one entry per CDR3 protein. There are about 800,000 distinct CDR3 sequences in the sample; about half occur only once, and about a sixth lies in the top ten. Germline assignment: CDR1 SGHDN and CDR2 FVKESK. The junction had 5 bases not matched to a gene; V was cut back by 4 bases and J by 4 bases. The CDR3 has 15 amino acids. Collection of ten milliliters of peripheral blood was performed for each donor.

This receptor was identified in a man older than 75 in good health. Sequenced sample: blood. The rearrangement links TRBV14 to TRBJ2-3; 10 bases match TRBD2. CDR3 residues: CASSLAGGGSDTQYF. The CDR3 DNA sequence: TGTGCCAGCAGCCTAGCGGGAGGAGGCTCAGATACGCAGTATTTT.